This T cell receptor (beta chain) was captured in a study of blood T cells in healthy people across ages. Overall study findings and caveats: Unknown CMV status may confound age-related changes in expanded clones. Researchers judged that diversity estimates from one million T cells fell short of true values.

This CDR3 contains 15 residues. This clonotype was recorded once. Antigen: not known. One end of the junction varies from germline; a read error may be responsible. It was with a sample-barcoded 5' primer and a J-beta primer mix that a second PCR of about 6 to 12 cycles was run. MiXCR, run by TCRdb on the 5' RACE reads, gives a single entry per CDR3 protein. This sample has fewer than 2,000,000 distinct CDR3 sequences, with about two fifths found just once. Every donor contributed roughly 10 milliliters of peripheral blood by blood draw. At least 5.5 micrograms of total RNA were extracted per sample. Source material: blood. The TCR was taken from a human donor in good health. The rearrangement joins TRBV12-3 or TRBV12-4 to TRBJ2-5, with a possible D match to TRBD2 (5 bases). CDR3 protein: CAGSPDREYQETQYF. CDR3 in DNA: TGTGCCGGCAGTCCGGACCGGGAATACCAAGAGACCCAGTACTTC.